This TCR beta chain was recovered during a study of blood T cell repertoires in COVID-19. Using immunoSEQ multiplex PCR, the repertoire was profiled, and TCRdb retains in-frame clones only, with some absent. The sample has about 460,000 clones; more than 85% are singletons. CDR3 length equals 14 residues. The germline gives CDR1 SGDLS, CDR2 YYNGEE. Germline trimming cut 4 bases from V and 6 bases from J; bases unmatched to any gene: 8. The chain has TRBV9 and TRBJ1-2; 8 positions agree with TRBD1. The receptor comes from a woman aged 60-75 years who had recovered from COVID-19. The source material was PBMCs or T cells enriched from blood (not recorded which). DNA for the CDR3: TGTGCCAGCAGCCCCGCGACAGGGGAAAATGGCTACACCTTC. Translated: CASSPATGENGYTF.